These T cell receptor beta chains were read from a single sample in a study of Ad26.COV2.S vaccination and SARS-CoV-2 variants. The data were produced by immunoSEQ multiplex PCR, yet TCRdb's version contains in-frame clones alone and is incomplete. The sample has about 400,000 clones, about 88% seen once. The specimen was peripheral blood, collected in a trial of Ad26.COV2.S vaccine versus placebo. These receptors were collected from a person aged 18 to 59 who received the Ad26.COV2.S COVID-19 vaccine or a placebo. CDR3s include the opening cysteine and the closing phenylalanine or tryptophan. Where a row states a size, it is once, few, many or the class of an expanded clone; other rows omit it.

V: TRBV2
size: -
J: TRBJ1-5
CDR3: CASSEGSGIGQPQHF

V: TRBV29-1
size: few
J: TRBJ2-7
CDR3: CSVEDEFRPYEQYF

V: TRBV19
size: -
J: TRBJ1-3
CDR3: CASSEGTANSGNTIYF

V: TRBV19
size: -
J: TRBJ1-1
CDR3: CASTGYGTEAFF

V: TRBV2
size: -
J: TRBJ1-5
CDR3: CASSERQGTTGQPQHF

V: TRBV6-6
size: -
J: TRBJ2-7
CDR3: CASSYSGGRSYEQYF

V: TRBV7-9
size: -
J: TRBJ2-1
CDR3: CASSINSGRAGNEQFF

V: TRBV19
size: once
J: TRBJ1-2
CDR3: CASSIRQGANRGYTF

V: TRBV5-1
size: -
J: TRBJ2-7
CDR3: CASSLDRDEQYF

V: TRBV3-1/TRBV3-2
size: -
J: TRBJ2-2
CDR3: CASRLDGNPGELFF

V: TRBV19
size: -
J: TRBJ1-3
CDR3: CASSPEGQSNTIYF

V: TRBV4-1
size: few
J: TRBJ1-3
CDR3: CASSQLRRGTGNTIYF

V: TRBV7-2
size: once
J: TRBJ2-7
CDR3: CASTDQGASWDEQYF

V: TRBV6-5
size: -
J: TRBJ1-1
CDR3: CASSRAGQVNTEAFF

V: TRBV19
size: -
J: TRBJ2-3
CDR3: CASSIDSGAGDTQYF

V: TRBV5-6
size: -
J: TRBJ1-2
CDR3: CASSLLQGNYGYTF

V: TRBV7-2
size: -
J: TRBJ2-3
CDR3: CASSLWGLALDTQYF

V: TRBV5-1
size: -
J: TRBJ2-7
CDR3: CASSLGTGTYEQYF

V: TRBV5-1
size: -
J: TRBJ1-1
CDR3: CASSDEWVTEAFF

V: TRBV5-1
size: -
J: TRBJ1-1
CDR3: CASSLPNRDGEAFF

V: TRBV5-6
size: -
J: TRBJ1-6
CDR3: CASSIRGRNSPLHF

V: TRBV6-2/TRBV6-3
size: once
J: TRBJ1-5
CDR3: CASSPLLEQGDQPQHF

V: TRBV18
size: -
J: TRBJ2-2
CDR3: CASSQTSSGTNTGELFF

V: TRBV5-4
size: -
J: TRBJ2-5
CDR3: CASSFLAGGQETQYF

V: TRBV3-1/TRBV3-2
size: few
J: TRBJ1-6
CDR3: CASSQVVGLGNSPLHF

V: TRBV4-1
size: -
J: TRBJ1-2
CDR3: CASSQVPGLRYGYTF

V: TRBV5-1
size: -
J: TRBJ2-1
CDR3: CASSLTPSSYNEQFF

V: TRBV12-3/TRBV12-4
size: -
J: TRBJ1-2
CDR3: CASSFQGGGYTF

V: TRBV2
size: -
J: TRBJ2-1
CDR3: CASSHGTPGEQFF

V: TRBV5-1
size: -
J: TRBJ2-5
CDR3: CASSFQGILQETQYF

V: TRBV2
size: few
J: TRBJ2-7
CDR3: CASRGTGSYEQYF

V: TRBV7-9
size: -
J: TRBJ1-1
CDR3: CASSSQGENTEAFF

V: TRBV4-1
size: -
J: TRBJ2-3
CDR3: CASSQAAGTSNTDTQYF

V: TRBV18
size: -
J: TRBJ1-1
CDR3: CASSPTHVGQGSTEAFF

V: TRBV5-4
size: -
J: TRBJ2-5
CDR3: CASSRTAGGQETQYF

V: TRBV27
size: few
J: TRBJ1-1
CDR3: CASSSLQVSATEAFF

V: TRBV14
size: few
J: TRBJ2-7
CDR3: CASSLGIQLYEQYF

V: TRBV4-3
size: -
J: TRBJ1-1
CDR3: CASSQDLELNTEAFF

V: TRBV19
size: -
J: TRBJ1-2
CDR3: CASSIGSPYGYTF

V: TRBV4-1
size: -
J: TRBJ1-2
CDR3: CASSYGTEDGYTF

V: TRBV5-1
size: -
J: TRBJ2-1
CDR3: CASSLAGGFNNEQFF

V: TRBV7-9
size: -
J: TRBJ2-1
CDR3: CASSLGGQGNNEQFF

V: TRBV19
size: -
J: TRBJ2-5
CDR3: CASSIGGQETQYF

V: TRBV13
size: -
J: TRBJ2-3
CDR3: CASSPGLASTDTQYF

V: TRBV6-6
size: -
J: TRBJ1-2
CDR3: CASRRGTGAYGYTF

V: TRBV7-2
size: -
J: TRBJ2-2
CDR3: CASSRTGTNTGELFF

V: TRBV6-5
size: -
J: TRBJ2-7
CDR3: CASRFGQGDNEQYF

V: TRBV2
size: -
J: TRBJ2-5
CDR3: CASSYRQTKETQYF

V: TRBV7-2
size: -
J: TRBJ2-3
CDR3: CASSLGASGADTQYF

V: TRBV7-2
size: -
J: TRBJ2-1
CDR3: CASSRTSGIAYNEQFF

V: TRBV19
size: -
J: TRBJ1-1
CDR3: CASSPLPSFF